Presented here are 18 T cell receptor beta chains from one specimen sequenced in a study of blood T cell repertoires in COVID-19. Sequenced by immunoSEQ multiplex PCR; TCRdb stores in-frame clones only, minus some. Of some 220,000 clones listed, approximately 84% are singletons. Sequenced material: peripheral blood. These receptors were collected from a man aged 50-60 years with acute or convalescent COVID-19.

The V gene is TRBV7-3, the J gene TRBJ2-1, with TRBD2 matching 13 bases. CDR1 and CDR2 (germline): SGHTA, FQGTGA. The J segment lost 6 bases and the V segment lost 2 bases, leaving 1 base of the junction unmatched. The CDR3 extends over 15 amino acids. The CDR3 region is CASSLGTSGINEQFF. Written as DNA, the CDR3 is TGTGCCAGCAGCTTAGGGACTAGCGGGATCAATGAGCAGTTCTTC. The whole variable domain, remainder taken from reference TRBV7-3 and TRBJ2-1, is GAGVSQTPSNKVTEKGKYVELRCDPISGHTALYWYRQSLGQGPEFLIYFQGTGAADDSGLPNDRFFAVRPEGSVSTLKIQRTERGDSAVYLCASSLGTSGINEQFFGPGTRLTVL.

The chain is built from TRBV5-6 and TRBJ1-5; perhaps TRBD1 as D (6 bases). V was shortened by 4 bases and J by 1 base, with 6 bases between the two germline ends. The CDR3 covers 13 residues. Germline loops: CDR1 SGHDT, CDR2 YYEEEE. As DNA, the CDR3 is TGTGCCAGCAGCGACAGGAGCAATCAGCCCCAGCATTTT. Protein sequence: CASSDRSNQPQHF.

This sequence joins TRBV24-1 and TRBJ2-1, with no clear D. The CDR3 length is 12 residues. The ends were cut back, 5 bases at V and 7 bases at J, with 8 bases in the middle. Germline V CDR1 and CDR2: KGHDR, SFDVKD. Here the CDR3 DNA reads TGTGCCACCAGTGTAAGAGCTAATGAGCAGTTCTTC. Its translation is CATSVRANEQFF.

Only a few counts were recorded for this clone. The genes are TRBV4-1 and TRBJ2-7, with 12 positions matching TRBD1. Trimming removed 3 bases from V and 7 bases from J; junction bases left unmatched: 7. Germline CDR1 MGHRA, CDR2 YSYEKL. The CDR3 runs to 15 residues. CDR3 sequence: CASSHSGQGAKEQYF. CDR3 DNA: TGCGCCAGCAGCCATTCGGGACAGGGGGCCAAAGAGCAGTACTTC.

CDR3 bases: TGTGCCACAGGTTATAATGAAAAACTGTTTTTT. The encoded protein is CATGYNEKLFF. This sequence joins TRBV19 and TRBJ1-4; D uncertain. CDR3 length equals 11 residues. V lost 10 bases and J 4 bases, leaving 7 bases between the germline ends. Germline V gene lookup returns CDR1 LNHDA and CDR2 SQIVND (reference sequence).

CDR3 residues: CASSDSRLMNTEAFF. CDR3 nucleotides: TGTGCCAGCAGTGATTCTAGGTTAATGAACACTGAAGCTTTCTTT. This chain uses TRBV6-1 with TRBJ1-1; D is ambiguous. Germline CDR1 is MNHNS and CDR2 is SASEGT. Trimming stripped 3 bases from V and 0 bases from J, with 11 bases between. This CDR3 region has 15 residues.

The chain joins TRBV28 to TRBJ2-5; 13 bases are a match to TRBD2. The trim removed 4 bases at V and 5 bases at J, leaving 7 bases unmatched. The CDR3 spans 16 residues. CDR1 is MDHEN, CDR2 SYDVKM, per germline. The CDR3 DNA follows: TGTGCCAGCAGTTCCAGGACTAGCGGGAGCCCGGAGACCCAGTACTTC. It specifies CASSSRTSGSPETQYF. The full variable domain, in which reference TRBV28 and TRBJ2-5 provide the parts outside the CDR3, is DVKVTQSSRYLVKRTGEKVFLECVQDMDHENMFWYRQDPGLGLRLIYFSYDVKMKEKGDIPEGYSVSREKKERFSLILESASTNQTSMYLCASSSRTSGSPETQYFGPGTRLLVL.

The rearrangement links TRBV2 to TRBJ2-2; 7 nucleotides line up with TRBD2. Germline trimming cut 5 bases from V and 7 bases from J; bases unmatched to any gene: 4. The germline CDR1 and CDR2 sequences are SNHLY and FYNNEI. CDR3 length: 13 amino acids. CDR3 coding DNA: TGTGCCAGCAGTCCGACTAGCAACGGGGAGCTGTTTTTT. Its translation: CASSPTSNGELFF.

V usage is TRBV19 and J usage is TRBJ2-7; D perhaps matches TRBD2 (5 bases). The CDR3 spans 13 residues. V lost 3 bases and J lost 1, with 7 bases in between. From germline, CDR1 is LNHDA and CDR2 SQIVND (reference sequence). The CDR3 protein is CASSIGLSYEQYF. CDR3 nucleotide sequence: TGTGCCAGTAGTATCGGACTTTCCTACGAGCAGTACTTC.

The J gene is TRBJ1-2, the V gene TRBV2; no clear D. This CDR3 comprises 14 residues. The V gene's germline CDR1 is SNHLY and CDR2 FYNNEI. V lost 6 bases to trimming and J lost 0 bases, with 11 bases between them. The CDR3 nucleotides read TGTGCCAGCAGGCAACAGCCGACTAACTATGGCTACACCTTC. This encodes CASRQQPTNYGYTF.

The J gene is TRBJ1-4, the V gene TRBV7-9; D may be TRBD1 (5 bases). CDR1 and CDR2 (germline): SEHNR, FQNEAQ (reference sequence). This CDR3 region has 16 residues. The V gene lost 5 bases and the J gene lost 8 bases, with 21 bases spanning the gap. This CDR3 reads CASSIRAPGGGEKLFF. As DNA, the CDR3 is TGTGCCAGCAGCATACGGGCCCCTGGGGGAGGGGAAAAACTGTTTTTT.

The rearrangement joins TRBV5-1 to TRBJ1-2; TRBD1 matches at 7 bases. After removal of 4 bases from V and 2 bases from J, the junction contained 2 bases not matched to a gene. The CDR3 covers 13 residues. CDR1 is SGHRS, CDR2 YFSETQ, per germline. The CDR3 bases are TGCGCCAGCAGCGAGACAGGGAACTATGGCTACACCTTC. Protein product: CASSETGNYGYTF.

This chain joins TRBV4-1 and TRBJ1-2; 8 bases match TRBD1. Germline V CDR1 and CDR2: MGHRA, YSYEKL. The CDR3 spans 16 residues. Trimming took 1 base from V and 0 from J; bases not matched to a gene: 4. The CDR3 region is CASSQVGTGPNYGYTF. In DNA form, the CDR3 reads TGCGCCAGCAGCCAAGTCGGGACAGGACCTAACTATGGCTACACCTTC.

The rearrangement links TRBV19 to TRBJ1-4; no clear D gene. From germline, CDR1 is LNHDA and CDR2 SQIVND (reference sequence). CDR3 length: 14 residues. Trimming shortened V by 5 bases and J by 4 bases, and 11 bases separated the two germline ends. This CDR3 reads CASSFLAGNEKLFF. Here the CDR3 DNA reads TGTGCCAGTAGTTTCCTTGCCGGTAATGAAAAACTGTTTTTT.

The rearrangement links TRBV12-5 to TRBJ1-5; 11 bases are a match to TRBD1. The CDR3 consists of 16 residues. Germline CDR1 reads LGHNT; CDR2 reads FRNRAP. J lost 5 bases, V lost 0 bases, and 3 bases had no gene match. The CDR3 spells CASGLVLGQGDQPQHF. In nucleotides, the CDR3 is TGTGCTAGTGGTTTGGTACTGGGACAGGGGGATCAGCCCCAGCATTTT.

On this clone itself: Other DNA sequences in this specimen translate into the identical CDR3. This rearrangement joins TRBV7-9 to TRBJ1-1; perhaps TRBD1 as D (6 bases). Per the germline V gene, CDR1 is SEHNR and CDR2 is FQNEAQ (reference sequence). CDR3 length equals 14 residues. The V and J ends lost 2 bases and 1 base respectively, with 8 bases between them. The CDR3 sequence is CASSLMGQNTEAFF. The DNA for the CDR3 is TGTGCCAGCAGCTTAATGGGACAGAACACTGAAGCTTTCTTT.

The chain uses TRBV3-1 (or the pseudogene TRBV3-2) and TRBJ2-1, with 10 bases identical to TRBD2. The length of the CDR3 is 19 residues. Germline V gene data show CDR1 as LGHDT and CDR2 as YNNKEL (reference sequence). The ends lost 0 bases at V and 5 bases at J; junction bases unmatched: 13. The CDR3 region has the DNA TGTGCCAGCAGCCAAGATAGGAGCGGGGGGGCCCGTGGTGACAATGAGCAGTTCTTC. Its protein is CASSQDRSGGARGDNEQFF.

The chain employs TRBV24-1 and TRBJ2-7; a weak D match, TRBD1 (6 bases). The CDR3 spans 13 residues. Trimming cost V 9 bases and J 2 bases, with 13 bases left between them. Germline CDR1 reads KGHDR; CDR2 reads SFDVKD. The CDR3 protein is CATQAGDPYEQYF. CDR3 nucleotide sequence: TGTGCCACCCAGGCAGGGGATCCCTACGAGCAGTACTTC.